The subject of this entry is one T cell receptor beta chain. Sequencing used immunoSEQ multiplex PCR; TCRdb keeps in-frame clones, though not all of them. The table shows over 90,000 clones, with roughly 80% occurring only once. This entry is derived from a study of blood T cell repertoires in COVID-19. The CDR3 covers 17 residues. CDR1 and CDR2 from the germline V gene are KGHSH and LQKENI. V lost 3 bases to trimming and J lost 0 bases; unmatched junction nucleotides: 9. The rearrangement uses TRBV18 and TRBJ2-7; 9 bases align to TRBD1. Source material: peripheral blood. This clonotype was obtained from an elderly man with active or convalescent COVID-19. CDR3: CASSPNSGQGSSYEQYF. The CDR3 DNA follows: TGTGCCAGCTCACCTAACTCGGGACAGGGAAGCTCCTACGAGCAGTACTTC.